This entry is about one T cell receptor beta chain. The source of the sample is a study of patients and donors after allogeneic stem cell transplantation. MiXCR, run by TCRdb on the RT-PCR reads, gives a single entry per CDR3 protein. The profile shows 900,000 to 1,000,000 distinct CDR3 sequences, roughly 18% of them singletons. The CDR3 loop spans 12 amino acids. Germline CDR1 is MNHEY and CDR2 is SVGAGI. The germline V and J ends were trimmed by 8 bases and 0 bases, with 7 bases remaining between them. This chain uses TRBV6-5 with TRBJ1-1; no definite D call. This receptor was identified in a human donor who was either an allogeneic HSCT recipient or a stem cell or donor lymphocyte infusion donor (not recorded which). It is not recorded whose cells these are; they may come from a transplant donor. The sample comprised blood, either unsorted or a sorted T cell fraction (not recorded which). CDR3 in amino acids: CASVAVNTEAFF. In nucleotides, the CDR3 is TGTGCCAGCGTGGCGGTGAACACTGAAGCTTTCTTT.